This T cell receptor (beta chain) derives from a study of patients and donors after allogeneic stem cell transplantation (dated by TCRdb to the early 2020s). There are a few counts of this clonotype. No antigen is known for it. Base-call qualities are not available, and no considerably larger clone is one nucleotide away. Libraries were built with RT-PCR. Sequencing instrument: NextSeq 550. Through fastp at Q25 and MiXCR, TCRdb rebuilt clones from the public reads, retaining in-frame beta chains. CDR3 protein duplicates are merged, each entry listing the most common genes and DNA. This sample lists about a million distinct CDR3 sequences; around 17% were detected once. The ten most abundant clones make up 6% of the sample. V is clipped by 5 bases and J by 2 bases, and the sequence between their germline boundaries is 6 bases long. CDR1 and CDR2, per the germline V gene, are SGHRS and YFSETQ. There are 12 amino acids in the CDR3, from cysteine to phenylalanine inclusive. The sequence is cut down to CDR3 DNA, 36 bases in frame from base 1.

The chain is made from TRBV5-1 and TRBJ2-3, with the D gene call left open. The specimen was blood, either unsorted or a sorted T cell fraction (not recorded which). The clonotype originates from a human donor who was either an allogeneic HSCT recipient or a stem cell or donor lymphocyte infusion donor (not recorded which). It is not recorded whose cells these are; they may come from a transplant donor. At the DNA level, the sequence is TGCGCCAGCAGGGACCACACAGATACGCAGTATTTT. This is translated as CASRDHTDTQYF.